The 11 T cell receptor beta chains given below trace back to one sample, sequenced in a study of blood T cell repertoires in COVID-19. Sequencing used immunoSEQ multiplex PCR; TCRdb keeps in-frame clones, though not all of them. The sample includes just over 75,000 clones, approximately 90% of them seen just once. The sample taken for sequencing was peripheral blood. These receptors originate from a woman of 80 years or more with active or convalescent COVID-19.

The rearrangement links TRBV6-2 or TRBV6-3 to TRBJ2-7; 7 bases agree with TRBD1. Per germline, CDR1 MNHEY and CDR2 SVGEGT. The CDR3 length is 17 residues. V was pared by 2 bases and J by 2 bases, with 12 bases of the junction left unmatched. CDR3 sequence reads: CASSYNGTEESAYEQYF. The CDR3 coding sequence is TGTGCCAGCAGTTACAATGGGACAGAGGAAAGCGCCTACGAGCAGTACTTC.

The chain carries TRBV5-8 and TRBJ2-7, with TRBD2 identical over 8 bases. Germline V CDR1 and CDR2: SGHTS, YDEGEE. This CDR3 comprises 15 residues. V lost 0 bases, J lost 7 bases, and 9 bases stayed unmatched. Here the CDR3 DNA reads TGTGCCAGCAGCTTGGTCTTGAGCGGGAGTTTTGAGCAGTACTTC. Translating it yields CASSLVLSGSFEQYF.

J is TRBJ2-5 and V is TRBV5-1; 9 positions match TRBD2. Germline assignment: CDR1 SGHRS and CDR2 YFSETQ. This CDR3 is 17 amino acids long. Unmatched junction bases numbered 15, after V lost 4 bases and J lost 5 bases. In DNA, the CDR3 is TGCGCCAGCAGCCCAAGCGCGGGGCGGGGGGGCCCTGAGACCCAGTACTTC. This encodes CASSPSAGRGGPETQYF.

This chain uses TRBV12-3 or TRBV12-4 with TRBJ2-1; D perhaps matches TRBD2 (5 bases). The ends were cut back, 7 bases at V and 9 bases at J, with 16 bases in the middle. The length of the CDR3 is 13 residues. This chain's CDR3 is CASTSVGGVEQFF. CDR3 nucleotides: TGTGCCAGCACCTCCGTAGGAGGAGTTGAGCAGTTCTTC.

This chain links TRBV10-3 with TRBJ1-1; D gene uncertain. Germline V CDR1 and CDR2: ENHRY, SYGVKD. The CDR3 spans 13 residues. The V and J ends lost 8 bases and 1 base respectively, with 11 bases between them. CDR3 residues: CAIAGIPNTEAFF. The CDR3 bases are TGTGCCATCGCCGGGATCCCGAACACTGAAGCTTTCTTT.

CDR3 region: CASSRGTYEQYF. The DNA of the CDR3 is TGTGCCAGTAGCCGCGGGACCTACGAGCAGTACTTC. The chain carries TRBV19 and TRBJ2-7, with D maybe TRBD2 (6 bases). The CDR3 contains 12 residues. CDR1 and CDR2 from the germline V gene are LNHDA and SQIVND (reference sequence). Deletions cut 6 bases from V and 2 bases from J, with 8 bases between.

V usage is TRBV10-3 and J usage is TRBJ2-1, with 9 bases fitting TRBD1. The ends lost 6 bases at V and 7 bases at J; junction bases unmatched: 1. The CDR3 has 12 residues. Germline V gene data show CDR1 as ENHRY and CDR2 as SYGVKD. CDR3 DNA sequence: TGTGCCATCAGCGGGACAGGGAATGAGCAGTTCTTC. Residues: CAISGTGNEQFF.

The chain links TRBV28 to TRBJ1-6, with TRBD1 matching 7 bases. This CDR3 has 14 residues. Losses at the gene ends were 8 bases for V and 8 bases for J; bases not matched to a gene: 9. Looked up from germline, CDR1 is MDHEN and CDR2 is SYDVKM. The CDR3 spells CASHPTGWDSPLHF. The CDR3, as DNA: TGTGCCAGCCATCCGACAGGGTGGGATTCACCCCTCCACTTT.

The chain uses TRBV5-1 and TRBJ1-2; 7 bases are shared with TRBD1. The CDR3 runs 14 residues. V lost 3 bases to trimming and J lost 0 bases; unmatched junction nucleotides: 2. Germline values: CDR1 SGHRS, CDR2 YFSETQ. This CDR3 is CASSWGQSNYGYTF. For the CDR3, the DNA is TGCGCCAGCAGCTGGGGACAGTCTAACTATGGCTACACCTTC.

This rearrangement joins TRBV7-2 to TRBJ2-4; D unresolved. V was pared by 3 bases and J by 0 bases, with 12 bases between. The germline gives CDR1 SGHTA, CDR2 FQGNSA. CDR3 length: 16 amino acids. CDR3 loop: CASSFGPVVAKNIQYF. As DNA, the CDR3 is TGTGCCAGCAGCTTTGGGCCGGTCGTAGCCAAAAACATTCAGTACTTC. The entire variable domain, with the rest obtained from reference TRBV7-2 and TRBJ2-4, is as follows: GAGVSQSPSNKVTEKGKDVELRCDPISGHTALYWYRQSLGQGLEFLIYFQGNSAPDKSGLPSDRFSAERTGGSVSTLTIQRTQQEDSAVYLCASSFGPVVAKNIQYFGAGTRLSVL.

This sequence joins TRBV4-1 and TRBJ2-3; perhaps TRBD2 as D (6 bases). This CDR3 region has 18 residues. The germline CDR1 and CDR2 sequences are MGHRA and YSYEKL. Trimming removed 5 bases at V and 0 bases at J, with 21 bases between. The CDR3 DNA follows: TGCGCCAGCAGCTATACATTGGTACCGGGACTTAGCACAGATACGCAGTATTTT. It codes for CASSYTLVPGLSTDTQYF.